A selection of T cell receptor beta chains follows, all from one sample in a study of shared clonotypes between healthy human individuals. Clones were read by immunoSEQ multiplex PCR, and TCRdb kept only the in-frame ones, dropping some. Here the sample spans millions of clones, around nine tenths being singletons. The sequenced sample consisted of naive CD4+ T cells sorted from blood. These receptors all come from a man younger than 35 in good health. CDR3s include the opening cysteine and the closing phenylalanine or tryptophan.

J,length,V,CDR3
TRBJ2-1,17,TRBV6-4,CASSDYVRQGAINEQFF
TRBJ2-1,15,TRBV11-2,CASSSSGRALDEQFF
TRBJ2-4,15,TRBV5-1,CASSFTGEDGNIQYF
TRBJ1-5,15,TRBV5-6,CASSLARGPNQPQHF
TRBJ2-1,16,TRBV6-5,CASSYSSGGKRNEQFF
TRBJ2-4,14,TRBV7-2,CASRGTGAGNIQYF
TRBJ2-5,14,TRBV4-1,CASSQAGAPRTQYF
TRBJ2-2,15,TRBV5-1,CASSLGFPGTGELFF
TRBJ2-7,15,TRBV14,CASSFRRDPLYEQYF
TRBJ2-7,14,TRBV18,CASSPPTRAGEQYF
TRBJ1-2,15,TRBV9,CASSPSTGVNYGYTF
TRBJ2-7,16,TRBV18,CASSPLTGGSSYEQYF
TRBJ2-6,16,TRBV6-1,CASSESGNSGANVLTF
TRBJ2-6,12,TRBV5-1,CASSSGANVLTF
TRBJ2-6,13,TRBV7-9,CASSLTGANVLTF
TRBJ2-7,14,TRBV30,CAWSTGTAGGEQYF
TRBJ2-1,15,TRBV5-1,CASSPGRSSYNEQFF
TRBJ1-4,15,TRBV28,CASGLRTGVREKLFF
TRBJ1-5,15,TRBV7-2,CASSRLTGYNQPQHF
TRBJ1-6,14,TRBV5-1,CASSFRPDDSPLHF
TRBJ2-1,14,TRBV19,CASSHPRGVNEQFF
TRBJ1-5,15,TRBV7-9,CASSLGAPSNQPQHF
TRBJ2-7,14,TRBV5-4,CASSFDASGDEQYF
TRBJ1-2,15,TRBV18,CASSPLDSPQEGYTF
TRBJ1-6,14,TRBV11-2,CASSPQGPNSPLHF
TRBJ2-5,14,TRBV9,CASSVAGTRETQYF
TRBJ1-3,17,TRBV5-1,CASSQPTQVPSGNTIYF
TRBJ1-5,13,TRBV30,CAFAGGFNQPQHF
TRBJ2-1,12,TRBV29-1,CSVQGPGHEQFF
TRBJ2-1,13,TRBV10-3,CAISRSSYNEQFF
TRBJ2-5,17,TRBV25-1,CASSVPLRQDTGETQYF
TRBJ1-1,13,TRBV5-5,CASSTWTIPEAFF
TRBJ2-1,15,TRBV18,CATTEGRGLYNEQFF
TRBJ1-1,13,TRBV9,CASSVGRNTEAFF
TRBJ2-5,15,TRBV7-9,CASSLGQDGGETQYF
TRBJ1-3,15,TRBV6-1,CASSETSISGNTIYF
TRBJ2-2,13,TRBV10-2,CASSDGDTGELFF
TRBJ1-4,15,TRBV6-1,CASSAVMRGNEKLFF
TRBJ1-4,14,TRBV5-1,CASSTGGANEKLFF
TRBJ1-1,17,TRBV15,CATSRDLGAGRDTEAFF
TRBJ1-3,15,TRBV4-1,CASSSPRGTGNTIYF
TRBJ2-1,12,TRBV11-3,CASSSQGNEQFF
TRBJ2-1,16,TRBV11-2,CASSLVPGSSYNEQFF
NA,14,TRBV30,CAWSGTIAAYEQYF
TRBJ2-3,13,TRBV9,CASSAETGYRQYF